Listed here is a single T cell receptor beta chain. The CDR3 length is 15 residues. Germline V gene sequence: CDR1 MNHNY, CDR2 SVGAGI (reference sequence). Trimming stripped 0 bases from V and 2 bases from J, with 10 bases between. Authors' analysis steps: Using reference gene primer amplification, nucleated cell counts were estimated. Using immunoSEQ multiplex PCR, the repertoire was profiled, and TCRdb retains in-frame clones only, with some absent. V and J calls and clone size follow that table, whereas D and trimming were derived from the DNA. The sample consists of some 120,000 clones, approximately 82% of them appearing once. The data were taken from a study of blood T cell repertoires in COVID-19. The wider study: Italy, Spain and the United States were the sources of the convalescent and acute COVID-19 samples. T cells, B-cell-depleted T cells, or PBMCs provided the cDNA or gDNA that served as material.

The rearrangement joins TRBV6-6 to TRBJ2-5; a possible D gene is TRBD2 (7 bases). What was sequenced was peripheral blood. The sequence was collected from a woman in her fifties or sixties with acute or convalescent COVID-19. The CDR3 bases are TGTGCCAGCAGTTACTCGGGGGGGACACAAGAGACCCAGTACTTC. It specifies CASSYSGGTQETQYF.